Following are 26 T cell receptor beta chains from one sample sequenced in a study of shared clonotypes between healthy human individuals. Libraries were prepared by immunoSEQ multiplex PCR; TCRdb keeps only in-frame clonotypes and omits some of them. The sample lists about 2.4 million clones; over 85% were seen once. The sequencing input was naive CD4+ T cells from PBMCs. Specified subset: CD45RA+ positively selected. These receptors all come from a man between 18 and 35 years old in good health. Some clones in this sample may be carry-over from other donors' samples.

The chain couples TRBV19 to TRBJ2-1, with 14 bases aligning to TRBD2. V shed 4 bases, J shed 12 bases, and the junction held 23 bases outside the gene matches. The CDR3 covers 20 residues. Germline CDR1 is LNHDA and CDR2 is SQIVND (reference sequence). The CDR3 sequence is CASSNPPHPRGTSGRTGQFF. The CDR3 DNA reads as TGTGCCAGTAGTAACCCGCCTCATCCGCGCGGGACTAGCGGGAGAACAGGGCAGTTCTTC.

The rearrangement uses TRBV18 and TRBJ2-1, with TRBD2 as a possible D gene (5 bases). CDR3 size: 18 residues. Trimming removed 3 bases from V and 8 bases from J, with 26 bases in between. Per germline, CDR1 KGHSH and CDR2 LQKENI. The CDR3 loop reads CASSPTLGFAAEGDEQFF. DNA for the CDR3: TGTGCCAGCTCACCGACACTGGGATTTGCAGCCGAGGGCGATGAGCAGTTCTTC.

This clone came up a few times. V and J are TRBV5-1 and TRBJ1-1; 7 bases fit TRBD1. Germline CDR1 is SGHRS and CDR2 is YFSETQ. The CDR3 length is 14 residues. Trimming at V came to 6 bases and at J to 1 base, leaving 6 bases not matched to a gene. The CDR3 spells CASTQDRPNTEAFF. The CDR3 DNA sequence: TGCGCCAGCACTCAGGACAGGCCGAACACTGAAGCTTTCTTT. The variable domain in full, completed from reference TRBV5-1 and TRBJ1-1, reads KAGVTQTPRYLIKTRGQQVTLSCSPISGHRSVSWYQQTPGQGLQFLFEYFSETQRNKGNFPGRFSGRQFSNSRSEMNVSTLELGDSALYLCASTQDRPNTEAFFGQGTRLTVV.

Remarks on this clone: Other DNA sequences in the same sample also yield this CDR3. This rearrangement joins TRBV9 to TRBJ2-3, with D possibly called TRBD1 or TRBD2 (5 bases each). Trimming took off 0 bases at V and 4 bases at J, with 12 bases between the two ends. In germline, CDR1 is SGDLS, CDR2 YYNGEE. The CDR3 length is 15 residues. CDR3 protein: CASSVVGRGADTQYF. The DNA for the CDR3 is TGTGCCAGCAGCGTAGTGGGCAGAGGGGCAGATACGCAGTATTTT. Variable domain in full (rest from reference TRBV9 and TRBJ2-3): DSGVTQTPKHLITATGQRVTLRCSPRSGDLSVYWYQQSLDQGLQFLIQYYNGEERAKGNILERFSAQQFPDLHSELNLSSLELGDSALYFCASSVVGRGADTQYFGPGTRLTVL.

The chain links TRBV10-3 to TRBJ2-7, with D hard to call. Trimming cost V 8 bases and J 7 bases, with 24 bases left between them. CDR3 length: 15 amino acids. Germline V CDR1 and CDR2: ENHRY, SYGVKD. The CDR3 region is CAILGVRQTLGEQYF. CDR3 in DNA: TGTGCCATCCTTGGGGTCAGGCAAACCCTGGGGGAGCAGTACTTC.

This chain uses TRBV18 with TRBJ2-7; D may match TRBD1 or TRBD2 (5 bases each). The germline V gene has CDR1 KGHSH and CDR2 LQKENI. V lost 4 bases and J lost 1, with 14 bases in between. This CDR3 has 15 residues. For the CDR3, the DNA is TGTGCCAGCTCACTCACGGGAAAGGGGTCCTACGAGCAGTACTTC. Encoded protein: CASSLTGKGSYEQYF.

A remark on this clone: This sample includes further DNA sequences coding for the same CDR3. The chain employs TRBV18 and TRBJ2-3; D unclear. The CDR3 is 11 residues long. V dropped 6 bases and J dropped 1 base, with 2 bases sitting between them. The germline gives CDR1 KGHSH, CDR2 LQKENI. This CDR3 is CASSRTDTQYF. DNA for the CDR3: TGTGCCAGCTCTCGCACAGATACGCAGTATTTT.

The chain couples TRBV28 to TRBJ2-4; TRBD1 or TRBD2 may be the D gene (5 bases each). This CDR3 spans 15 amino acids. Per the germline V gene, CDR1 is MDHEN and CDR2 is SYDVKM. V dropped 5 bases and J dropped 0 bases, with 11 bases sitting between them. DNA of the CDR3: TGTGCCAGCAGTACCCCCGGGACAGCCAAAAACATTCAGTACTTC. Translating it yields CASSTPGTAKNIQYF.

The genes are TRBV6-1 and TRBJ2-6; D is undetermined. The CDR3 covers 14 residues. Germline lookup yields CDR1 MNHNS and CDR2 SASEGT. The ends were cut back, 7 bases at V and 1 base at J, with 8 bases in the middle. This chain's CDR3 is CASNSRSGANVLTF. For the CDR3, the DNA is TGTGCCAGCAATTCGAGGTCTGGGGCCAACGTCCTGACTTTC.

This chain links TRBV18 with TRBJ1-1; D not resolved. The CDR3 length is 15 residues. The V and J ends lost 2 bases and 1 base respectively, with 11 bases between them. Germline V lookup: CDR1 KGHSH, CDR2 LQKENI. The CDR3 DNA reads as TGTGCCAGCTCACCAACGGCTGGCCAGAACACTGAAGCTTTCTTT. Amino acid sequence: CASSPTAGQNTEAFF. Full variable domain (remainder filled in from reference TRBV18 and TRBJ1-1): NAGVMQNPRHLVRRRGQEARLRCSPMKGHSHVYWYRQLPEEGLKFMVYLQKENIIDESGMPKERFSAEFPKEGPSILRIQQVVRGDSAAYFCASSPTAGQNTEAFFGQGTRLTVV.

V usage is TRBV30 and J usage is TRBJ1-1; D might be TRBD1 (5 bases). The CDR3 consists of 15 residues. Germline V gene lookup returns CDR1 GTSNPN and CDR2 SVGIG (reference sequence). The V and J ends lost 1 base and 7 bases respectively, with 19 bases between them. The CDR3, as DNA: TGTGCCTGGAGTGCCCCACTCTGGGGACGGGATGAAGCTTTCTTT. Translating gives CAWSAPLWGRDEAFF. Full variable domain (rest looked up from reference TRBV30 and TRBJ1-1): SQTIHQWPATLVQPVGSPLSLECTVEGTSNPNLYWYRQAAGRGLQLLFYSVGIGQISSEVPQNLSASRPQDRQFILSSKKLLLSDSGFYLCAWSAPLWGRDEAFFGQGTRLTVV.

CDR3 in amino acids: CASSLVVGATDTQYF. The CDR3 DNA reads as TGTGCCAGCAGCTTGGTTGTCGGGGCCACAGATACGCAGTATTTT. This chain joins TRBV5-4 and TRBJ2-3; D possibly uses TRBD1 or TRBD2 (5 bases each). Trimming removed 0 bases from V and 2 bases from J, with 10 bases in between. Germline V lookup: CDR1 SGHNT, CDR2 YYREEE (reference sequence). The CDR3 totals 15 residues.

The J gene is TRBJ1-1, the V gene TRBV20-1; D not certain. This CDR3 region has 11 residues. Per the germline V gene, CDR1 is DFQATT and CDR2 is SNEGSKA (reference sequence). Deletions cut 8 bases from V and 4 bases from J, with 11 bases between. The CDR3 protein is CSTAGSTEAFF. In DNA, the CDR3 is TGCAGTACCGCGGGGAGCACTGAAGCTTTCTTT.

This chain uses TRBV28 with TRBJ1-2; D gene uncertain. This CDR3 has 15 amino acids. Germline V gene lookup returns CDR1 MDHEN and CDR2 SYDVKM. V shed 5 bases and J shed 4 bases, with 17 bases lying between them. Here the CDR3 reads CASSITGSMSYGYTF. In nucleotides, the CDR3 is TGTGCCAGCAGTATTACCGGAAGCATGTCCTATGGCTACACCTTC.

V is TRBV2 and J is TRBJ2-7; D is possibly TRBD1 or TRBD2 (5 bases each). Germline CDR1 reads SNHLY; CDR2 reads FYNNEI. Trimming left V 4 bases short and J 6 bases short, with 10 bases between. The CDR3 loop spans 12 amino acids. CDR3 loop: CASSAGAGEQYF. Here the CDR3 DNA reads TGTGCCAGCAGTGCCGGGGCAGGCGAGCAGTACTTC.

This clone was recorded once. The gene calls are TRBV6-1 and TRBJ2-7; 7 bases agree with TRBD1. CDR3 size: 14 residues. Germline V gene lookup returns CDR1 MNHNS and CDR2 SASEGT. V was pared by 4 bases and J by 3 bases, with 6 bases of the junction left unmatched. The CDR3 region is CASSARQGVYEQYF. Here the CDR3 DNA reads TGTGCCAGCAGTGCCAGACAGGGTGTCTACGAGCAGTACTTC.

V and J are TRBV6-6 and TRBJ1-1; D is ambiguous. The V end was cut by 7 bases, the J end by 4 bases, with 16 bases between. The CDR3 covers 14 residues. From germline, CDR1 is MNHNY and CDR2 SVGAGI (reference sequence). CDR3 amino acids: CASTTTGRSTEAFF. CDR3 sequence (DNA): TGTGCCAGCACCACCACGGGGAGGAGCACTGAAGCTTTCTTT.

This chain joins TRBV7-2 and TRBJ2-7, with D perhaps TRBD1 or TRBD2 (5 bases each). V lost 2 bases to trimming and J lost 4 bases, with 12 bases between them. This CDR3 spans 14 amino acids. CDR1 SGHTA and CDR2 FQGNSA come from the germline V gene. The CDR3 coding sequence is TGTGCCAGCAGCTTACTTTGGGGCGGGTACGAGCAGTACTTC. Translation gives CASSLLWGGYEQYF.

The gene calls are TRBV5-1 and TRBJ2-2; D remains ambiguous. Germline lookup yields CDR1 SGHRS and CDR2 YFSETQ. Trimming took 7 bases from V and 0 from J, leaving 10 bases between them. This CDR3 is built from 14 residues. The CDR3, as DNA: TGCGCCAGCTCGGTCTACGCGAACACCGGGGAGCTGTTTTTT. It encodes CASSVYANTGELFF.

V gene TRBV19 combines with J gene TRBJ2-3; D remains ambiguous. The V end lost 5 bases, the J end lost 4 bases, and 10 bases lay between the germline ends. This CDR3 region has 13 residues. Germline CDR1 reads LNHDA; CDR2 reads SQIVND (reference sequence). CDR3 loop: CASSPPESDTQYF. The CDR3 DNA reads as TGTGCCAGTAGTCCCCCTGAGTCAGATACGCAGTATTTT.

This CDR3 is CASSRGTENYGYTF. The CDR3, as DNA: TGCGCCAGCAGCCGGGGCACCGAAAACTATGGCTACACCTTC. The chain is built from TRBV4-1 and TRBJ1-2; D is possibly TRBD1 (5 bases). Germline V gene sequence: CDR1 MGHRA, CDR2 YSYEKL. CDR3 length: 14 residues. With 4 bases removed from V and 2 bases from J, the gap between germline ends came to 11 bases.

In its sample, this clone was seen a few times. CDR3 nucleotide sequence: TGTGCCAGCAGCTTTACAGGGGACACTGAAGCTTTCTTT. Its protein is CASSFTGDTEAFF. The V call is TRBV7-3, the J call TRBJ1-1; 7 bases map to TRBD1. This CDR3 is 13 amino acids long. CDR1 is SGHTA, CDR2 FQGTGA, per germline. The J segment lost 3 bases and the V segment lost 3 bases, leaving 1 base of the junction unmatched.

The chain employs TRBV10-3 and TRBJ1-2; 7 positions agree with TRBD1. Losses at the gene ends were 0 bases for V and 8 bases for J; bases not matched to a gene: 9. Germline-derived CDR1 and CDR2 are ENHRY and SYGVKD. The CDR3 consists of 15 residues. The CDR3 nucleotides read TGTGCCATCAGTGAGTCTAGGGGAGGGGGCGTCGGCTACACCTTC. Protein sequence: CAISESRGGGVGYTF.

A single count supports this clone. This CDR3 is CASSGTGGGHEQYF. DNA for the CDR3: TGCGCCAGCAGTGGGACAGGGGGCGGCCACGAGCAGTACTTC. This chain connects TRBV10-2 to TRBJ2-7; 11 bases are shared with TRBD1. This CDR3 spans 14 amino acids. Per the germline V gene, CDR1 is WSHSY and CDR2 is SAAADI. J gave up 5 bases and V 4 bases, and 4 bases lay outside the gene matches.

The chain uses TRBV15 and TRBJ2-5; 7 bases fit TRBD2. The CDR3 consists of 16 residues. CDR1 LNHNV and CDR2 YYDKDF come from the germline V gene (reference sequence). J was trimmed by 3 bases and V by 1 base; bases with no gene match: 8. The CDR3, as DNA: TGTGCCACCAGCAGAGGGGCTAGCGGCGGGGAAGAGACCCAGTACTTC. The encoded protein is CATSRGASGGEETQYF.

The chain is built from TRBV4-1 and TRBJ2-4; no clear D. The germline V gene has CDR1 MGHRA and CDR2 YSYEKL. This CDR3 region has 16 residues. V dropped 0 bases and J dropped 0 bases, with 9 bases sitting between them. In DNA form, the CDR3 reads TGCGCCAGCAGCCAAGAGTCAGGCAGAGCCAAAAACATTCAGTACTTC. Its translation: CASSQESGRAKNIQYF.